Below are 15 T cell receptor beta chains sequenced from a single sample in a study of blood T cell repertoires in COVID-19. Clones were read by immunoSEQ multiplex PCR, and TCRdb kept only the in-frame ones, dropping some. The table includes about 140,000 clones, 88% detected once. The sample was peripheral blood. Source of these receptors: a woman aged 60 to 75 with acute or convalescent COVID-19.

The V and J genes are TRBV24-1 and TRBJ1-2; 11 bases agree with TRBD1. Looked up from germline, CDR1 is KGHDR and CDR2 is SFDVKD. CDR3 length: 16 amino acids. With 2 bases clipped from V and 4 bases from J, the junction kept 5 bases outside the gene matches. CDR3 sequence (DNA): TGTGCCACCAGTGATTCTGGGACAGGGGGTAGCTATGGCTACACCTTC. This gives the protein CATSDSGTGGSYGYTF.

The chain links TRBV2 to TRBJ1-5; D may be TRBD1 (5 bases). The CDR3 extends over 14 amino acids. The germline V gene has CDR1 SNHLY and CDR2 FYNNEI. V lost 5 bases to trimming and J lost 0 bases, with 8 bases between them. CDR3 sequence: CASSSGGSNQPQHF. DNA of the CDR3: TGTGCCAGCAGTTCCGGGGGTAGCAATCAGCCCCAGCATTTT. The whole variable domain, remainder taken from reference TRBV2 and TRBJ1-5, is EPEVTQTPSHQVTQMGQEVILRCVPISNHLYFYWYRQILGQKVEFLVSFYNNEISEKSEIFDDQFSVERPDGSNFTLKIRSTKLEDSAMYFCASSSGGSNQPQHFGDGTRLSIL.

The sample holds a few counts of this clone. The gene calls are TRBV18 and TRBJ1-1; 7 bases line up with TRBD1. From germline, CDR1 is KGHSH and CDR2 LQKENI. V trimming: 3 bases; J trimming: 3 bases; junction bases outside the gene matches: 7. The CDR3 loop spans 15 amino acids. Here the CDR3 DNA reads TGTGCCAGCTCACCGGGAGACAGGGCGGACACTGAAGCTTTCTTT. Protein: CASSPGDRADTEAFF.

J is TRBJ2-1 and V is TRBV6-2 or TRBV6-3; weak D call: TRBD2 (6 bases). The germline V gene encodes CDR1 MNHEY and CDR2 SVGEGT. CDR3 length equals 16 residues. Trimming removed 0 bases at V and 4 bases at J, with 13 bases between. The CDR3 spells CASSYSVGGTYNEQFF. In DNA, the CDR3 is TGTGCCAGCAGTTACTCGGTCGGGGGAACTTACAATGAGCAGTTCTTC.

V is TRBV11-3 and J is TRBJ2-3; D is possibly TRBD2 (6 bases). The CDR3 length is 12 residues. V lost 5 bases and J lost 6, with 9 bases in between. Germline V gives CDR1 SGHNT, CDR2 YENEEA. CDR3 amino acids: CASSLEGDTQYF. The DNA for the CDR3 is TGTGCCAGCAGCCTGGAGGGGGATACGCAGTATTTT. Complete variable domain (other parts from reference TRBV11-3 and TRBJ2-3): EAGVVQSPRYKIIEKKQPVAFWCNPISGHNTLYWYLQNLGQGPELLIRYENEEAVDDSQLPKDRFSAERLKGVDSTLKIQPAELGDSAVYLCASSLEGDTQYFGPGTRLTVL.

The chain uses TRBV2 and TRBJ1-5; TRBD1 is a possible D gene (5 bases). CDR1 and CDR2 from the germline V gene are SNHLY and FYNNEI. CDR3 length equals 14 residues. The germline V and J ends were trimmed by 6 bases and 4 bases, with 13 bases remaining between them. The CDR3 loop is CASSPRRGNQPQHF. The CDR3 DNA is TGTGCCAGCAGCCCTAGGAGGGGAAATCAGCCCCAGCATTTT.

Here the CDR3 reads CASSVTSRLAKNIQYF. CDR3 nucleotides: TGTGCCAGCAGTGTGACCTCGAGGCTAGCCAAAAACATTCAGTACTTC. V usage is TRBV2 and J usage is TRBJ2-4; no clear D gene. This CDR3 contains 16 residues. Germline assignment: CDR1 SNHLY and CDR2 FYNNEI. V lost 4 bases and J lost 0, with 13 bases in between.

V usage is TRBV4-1 and J usage is TRBJ2-4; TRBD1 is a possible D gene (6 bases). V was pared by 0 bases and J by 13 bases, with 16 bases between. This CDR3 spans 14 amino acids. Germline V gene data show CDR1 as MGHRA and CDR2 as YSYEKL. CDR3 sequence (DNA): TGCGCCAGCAGCCAAGAGGGACAAGCCCTTCCCCAGTACTTC. Its translation: CASSQEGQALPQYF.

The chain is built from TRBV10-1 and TRBJ2-3; 7 bases fit TRBD1. This CDR3 contains 16 residues. Germline values: CDR1 WNHNN, CDR2 SYGVQD (reference sequence). V lost 7 bases, J lost 3 bases, and 13 bases stayed unmatched. CDR3 region: CASNPFHRGRTDTQYF. Written as DNA, the CDR3 is TGCGCCAGCAACCCCTTCCACAGGGGCAGGACAGATACGCAGTATTTT.

This sequence joins TRBV5-4 and TRBJ2-2, with D tentatively TRBD2 (6 bases). The CDR3 consists of 16 residues. Germline V gene data show CDR1 as SGHNT and CDR2 as YYREEE (reference sequence). V shed 2 bases and J shed 2 bases, with 13 bases lying between them. The CDR3 region is CASSFGGRGNTGELFF. CDR3 bases: TGTGCCAGCAGCTTTGGAGGGAGAGGAAACACCGGGGAGCTGTTTTTT. Full variable domain (rest looked up from reference TRBV5-4 and TRBJ2-2): ETGVTQSPTHLIKTRGQQVTLRCSSQSGHNTVSWYQQALGQGPQFIFQYYREEENGRGNFPPRFSGLQFPNYSSELNVNALELDDSALYLCASSFGGRGNTGELFFGEGSRLTVL.

The chain links TRBV7-8 to TRBJ2-3, with D tentatively TRBD2 (5 bases). Trimming removed 5 bases from V and 2 bases from J, with 8 bases in between. Germline lookup yields CDR1 SGHVS and CDR2 FQNEAQ. The CDR3 runs 13 residues. CDR3 in amino acids: CASSGLDTDTQYF. CDR3 nucleotide sequence: TGTGCCAGCAGCGGACTGGACACAGATACGCAGTATTTT.

J is TRBJ2-1 and V is TRBV7-3; D perhaps matches TRBD2 (6 bases). CDR1 SGHTA and CDR2 FQGTGA come from the germline V gene. This CDR3 contains 14 residues. Trimming pared 5 bases from V and 13 bases from J, leaving 21 bases between. The CDR3 DNA sequence: TGTGCCAGCAGCCTTAGCGGCGCGAAGGCTTCTCAGTTCTTC. This translates into CASSLSGAKASQFF.

CDR3 coding DNA: TGTGCCAGCAGCTTCGGTACAGGGAGAACTGGCTACACCTTC. Translating it yields CASSFGTGRTGYTF. The V gene is TRBV5-6, the J gene TRBJ1-2, with D possibly matching TRBD1 (6 bases). V was shortened by 2 bases and J by 7 bases, with 15 bases between the two germline ends. There are 14 residues in the CDR3. Per germline, CDR1 SGHDT and CDR2 YYEEEE.

The chain combines TRBV3-1 (or the pseudogene TRBV3-2) with TRBJ2-5; D unclear. Germline V gene data show CDR1 as LGHDT and CDR2 as YNNKEL (reference sequence). Trimming stripped 4 bases from V and 6 bases from J, with 12 bases between. There are 13 residues in the CDR3. In DNA form, the CDR3 reads TGTGCCAGCAGCCTAACAAGGAGAAAGACCCAGTACTTC. Amino acids: CASSLTRRKTQYF.

The genes are TRBV7-9 and TRBJ1-1, with 12 bases lining up with TRBD1. Germline-derived CDR1 and CDR2 are SEHNR and FQNEAQ (reference sequence). There are 17 residues in the CDR3. After removal of 5 bases from V and 5 bases from J, the junction contained 12 bases not matched to a gene. In DNA form, the CDR3 reads TGTGCCAGCAGCCCCGGGACAGGGGGCTTTCGAAGAACTGAAGCTTTCTTT. Its translation is CASSPGTGGFRRTEAFF.